This TCR beta chain was identified during a study of shared clonotypes between healthy human individuals. Study conclusions and caveats: Roughly 5% of naive CD4 clonotypes were shared across a few donors. The represented genetic and exposure-history diversity was limited by the small number of donors.

Deep was the level at which the assay was run. Each subset's genomic DNA was split evenly across several immunoSEQ plates. TCRdb's table, derived via immunoSEQ multiplex PCR, lists solely in-frame clones and lacks some. Among hundreds of thousands of clones listed, roughly 70% were seen once. The CDR3 covers 16 residues. Remarks on this clone: Its antigen is currently unknown.

This receptor was taken from a man aged 30-40 years in good health. The rearrangement uses TRBV1 and TRBJ2-5; the table names TRBD2, a call not compared with the DNA. TRBV1 is given as a pseudogene. Sequencing was carried out using memory CD4+ T cells sorted from blood. The sample's subset: CD45RA-negative fraction. The CDR3 DNA sequence: TGCACCAGCAGCCGGATCGCGGGCCCCCGCCGAGAGACCCAGTACTTC. It codes for CTSSRIAGPRRETQYF.